The 10 T cell receptor beta chains listed next were all sequenced from one sample in a study of T cells in women clearing cervical HPV infection. Data came from immunoSEQ multiplex PCR; TCRdb stores just in-frame clones and leaves some out. The listing contains some 37,000 clones. Sequences were obtained from blood buffy coat. The receptors derive from a woman between 18 and 70 years old with a cervical HPV16 infection that either progressed to CIN3+ or cleared (not recorded which).

CDR3 sequence reads: CASSIDRFGGYTF. The covered CDR3 bases are TGTGCCAGCTCAATCGACAGGTTCGGTGGC. The chain joins TRBV18 to TRBJ1-2; D may be TRBD1 (6 bases). The read stops 3 residues short of the end of the CDR3; the missing end is completed from the germline J gene. The CDR3 runs 13 residues. CDR1 and CDR2 from the germline V gene are KGHSH and LQKENI. Trimming left V 5 bases short and J 7 bases short, with 14 bases between. The variable domain in full, completed from reference TRBV18 and TRBJ1-2, reads NAGVMQNPRHLVRRRGQEARLRCSPMKGHSHVYWYRQLPEEGLKFMVYLQKENIIDESGMPKERFSAEFPKEGPSILRIQQVVRGDSAAYFCASSIDRFGGYTFGSGTRLTVV.

To note about this clone: The DNA ends 3 residues before the CDR3 does, and the rest of the CDR3 is filled in from the germline J gene. The rearrangement uses TRBV20-1 and TRBJ2-3, with a possible D match to TRBD2 (6 bases). The CDR3 length is 13 residues. CDR1 is DFQATT and CDR2 is SNEGSKA in the germline V gene (reference sequence). CDR3 DNA (partial): TGCAGTGCTAGAGGGGACTTCCAAGAGACG. Translation gives CSARGDFQET. The whole CDR3 protein is CSARGDFQETQYF.

Comment on this clone: The read ends 3 residues shy of where the CDR3 ends; the end is completed using the germline J gene. The V and J genes are TRBV15 and TRBJ2-5; D may be TRBD1 (5 bases). The germline V gene has CDR1 LNHNV and CDR2 YYDKDF (reference sequence). CDR3 length: 15 residues. Trimming stripped 0 bases from V and 3 bases from J, with 11 bases between. Partial CDR3 DNA: TGTGCCACCAGCAGAGATCGCAGGGTAGAAGAGACC. This encodes CATSRDRRVEET. The whole CDR3 reads CATSRDRRVEETQYF.

With respect to this clone: From the germline J gene comes the end of the CDR3, since the read stops 3 residues before it. The chain joins TRBV20-1 to TRBJ2-3; D might be TRBD1 or TRBD2, each matching 5 bases. Germline CDR1 is DFQATT and CDR2 is SNEGSKA (reference sequence). The CDR3 has 14 amino acids. Trimming cost V 5 bases and J 4 bases, with 16 bases left between them. The DNA read from the CDR3 is TGCAGTGCTCGAGGGGCAGGGCCGGCAGATACG. Its protein product is CSARGAGPADT. The complete CDR3 reads CSARGAGPADTQYF.

Notes on this clone: The read terminates 3 residues before the CDR3 end, so the remaining end is supplied by the germline J gene. This sequence joins TRBV24-1 and TRBJ1-2; no firm D call. CDR1 is KGHDR and CDR2 is SFDVKD in the germline V gene. V was cut by 7 bases and J by 4 bases, with 21 bases left in between. The CDR3 runs to 16 residues. The CDR3 region is CATSGEAAAPIYGYTF. The part of the CDR3 DNA that was read is TGTGCCACCAGCGGGGAGGCGGCAGCACCAATCTATGGC.

Points on this clone: The read halts 3 residues ahead of the CDR3 end, with the missing end drawn from the germline J gene. The rearrangement links TRBV20-1 to TRBJ1-1, with D maybe TRBD1 (6 bases). CDR1 is DFQATT, CDR2 SNEGSKA, per germline (reference sequence). The CDR3 covers 14 residues. V was trimmed by 0 bases and J by 4 bases, leaving 12 bases between them. This CDR3 reads CSARDDRTATEAFF. Partial CDR3 DNA: TGCAGTGCTAGAGATGACAGGACAGCCACTGAA.

About this clone: Read sequence stops 3 residues before the CDR3 end, and the germline J gene provides the missing end. The rearrangement joins TRBV20-1 to TRBJ2-2, with 7 bases aligning to TRBD1. Germline values: CDR1 DFQATT, CDR2 SNEGSKA (reference sequence). J was trimmed by 6 bases and V by 1 base; bases with no gene match: 5. This CDR3 has 14 amino acids. The CDR3 loop is CSARASGTAGELFF. The covered CDR3 bases are TGCAGTGCTAGAGCCTCCGGGACAGCCGGGGAG.

About this clone itself: The DNA ends 3 residues before the CDR3 does, and the rest of the CDR3 is filled in from the germline J gene. This chain joins TRBV18 and TRBJ1-4; a possible D gene is TRBD1 (5 bases). CDR3 size: 19 residues. The V gene's germline CDR1 is KGHSH and CDR2 LQKENI. Partial CDR3 DNA: TGTGCCAGCTCACCTCGTAATAGCGGGGGGATCTCTGGGGCCAACGTA. It codes for CASSPRNSGGISGANV. The complete CDR3 protein is CASSPRNSGGISGANVLFF. Filled out from reference TRBV18 and TRBJ1-4, the complete variable domain reads NAGVMQNPRHLVRRRGQEARLRCSPMKGHSHVYWYRQLPEEGLKFMVYLQKENIIDESGMPKERFSAEFPKEGPSILRIQQVVRGDSAAYFCASSPRNSGGISGANVLFFGSGTQLSVL.

Comment on this clone: Sequencing ends 3 residues short of the CDR3 end; the germline J gene provides the rest. This rearrangement joins TRBV7-8 to TRBJ2-5; TRBD1 agrees at 9 bases. Per the germline V gene, CDR1 is SGHVS and CDR2 is FQNEAQ. The CDR3 covers 14 residues. V dropped 4 bases and J dropped 6; count of bases not matched to a gene: 6. CDR3 bases read: TGTGCCAGCAGCTCGGGACAGGGTGCACAGACC. Translated, it gives CASSSGQGAQT. The full CDR3 protein reads CASSSGQGAQTQYF. The complete variable domain, with remaining parts taken from reference TRBV7-8 and TRBJ2-5, reads GAGVSQSPRYKVAKRGQDVALRCDPISGHVSLFWYQQALGQGPEFLTYFQNEAQLDKSGLPSDRFFAERPEGSVSTLKIQRTQQEDSAVYLCASSSGQGAQTQYFGPGTRLLVL.

As to this clone: The CDR3 end falls 3 residues outside the read, so it is completed with the germline J gene. J is TRBJ1-4 and V is TRBV28; 10 bases are a match to TRBD1. J lost 5 bases, V lost 6 bases, and 15 bases had no gene match. In germline, CDR1 is MDHEN, CDR2 SYDVKM. The CDR3 has 18 residues. CDR3 DNA, as far as it was read: TGTGCCAGCAGCATGGCCGGGACAGGGGCGACCTTAAATGAAAAA. This codes for CASSMAGTGATLNEK. Given in full, the CDR3 is CASSMAGTGATLNEKLFF.